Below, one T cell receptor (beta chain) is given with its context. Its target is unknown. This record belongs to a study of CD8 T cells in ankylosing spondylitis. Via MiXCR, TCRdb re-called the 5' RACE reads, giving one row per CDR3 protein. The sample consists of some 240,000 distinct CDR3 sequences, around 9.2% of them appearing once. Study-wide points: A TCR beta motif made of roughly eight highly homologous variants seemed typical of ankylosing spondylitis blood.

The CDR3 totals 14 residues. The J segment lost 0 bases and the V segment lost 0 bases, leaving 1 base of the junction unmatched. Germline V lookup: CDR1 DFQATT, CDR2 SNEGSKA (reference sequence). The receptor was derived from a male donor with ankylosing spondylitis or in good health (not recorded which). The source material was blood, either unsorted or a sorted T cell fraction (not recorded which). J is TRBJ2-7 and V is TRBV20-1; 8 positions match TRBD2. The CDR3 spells CSARDLAGSYEQYF. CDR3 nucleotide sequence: TGCAGTGCTAGAGATCTAGCGGGCTCCTACGAGCAGTACTTC.